The 31 T cell receptor beta chains presented below share a single source sample, sequenced in a study of blood T cells in healthy people across ages. Combining a sample-barcoded 5' primer with a J-beta primer mix, a second PCR ran for about 7 to 12 cycles. TCRdb re-called the 5' RACE reads with MiXCR, one entry per CDR3 protein. The sample has 700,000 to 1,000,000 distinct CDR3 sequences, around 42% seen once. The specimen sequenced was blood. All receptors come from a man aged 60-69 years in good health.

This chain's CDR3 is CASSQDRGTGWDTGELFF. DNA for the CDR3: TGCGCCAGCAGCCAAGATCGAGGGACAGGGTGGGACACCGGGGAGCTGTTTTTT. The chain recombines TRBV4-3 with TRBJ2-2, with 9 bases lining up with TRBD1. CDR3 length equals 18 residues. The V gene end was trimmed by 0 bases and the J gene end by 3 bases; junction bases not matched to a gene: 8. CDR1 is LGHNA, CDR2 YSLEER, per germline.

This chain connects TRBV10-2 to TRBJ2-1, with TRBD1 identical over 9 bases. The CDR3 runs to 14 residues. Germline CDR1 and CDR2: WSHSY and SAAADI. With 8 bases clipped from V and 5 bases from J, the junction kept 7 bases outside the gene matches. The CDR3 sequence is CASSLDRGDNEQFF. The CDR3 region has the DNA TGCGCCAGCTCCCTGGACAGGGGAGACAATGAGCAGTTCTTC.

The J gene is TRBJ2-5, the V gene TRBV7-6, with no clear D. Between the trimmed V and J ends, which lost 5 bases and 3 bases, there was a span of 7 bases. The CDR3 has 12 amino acids. CDR1 is SGHVS and CDR2 is FNYEAQ in the germline V gene. DNA for the CDR3: TGTGCCAGCAGCCGTAACAAAGAGACCCAGTACTTC. This translates into CASSRNKETQYF.

This clonotype was found a few times. The gene calls are TRBV2 and TRBJ2-5; 7 bases are shared with TRBD1. The germline V gene has CDR1 SNHLY and CDR2 FYNNEI. The CDR3 totals 15 residues. V lost 2 bases, J lost 5 bases, and 8 bases stayed unmatched. CDR3 in DNA: TGTGCCAGCAGTGAAACCACAGGGGTAGCGGAGACCCAGTACTTC. Translated, it gives CASSETTGVAETQYF.

Only a few counts were recorded for this clonotype. The chain employs TRBV7-2 and TRBJ2-5; 7 nucleotides align to TRBD1. CDR3 size: 16 residues. Germline loops: CDR1 SGHTA, CDR2 FQGNSA. The ends lost 0 bases at V and 2 bases at J; junction bases unmatched: 6. The CDR3 DNA follows: TGTGCCAGCAGCTTAGCAGCCGGGACAGCTCAAGAGACCCAGTACTTC. Its protein is CASSLAAGTAQETQYF.

The rearrangement uses TRBV7-2 and TRBJ2-3; 7 positions agree with TRBD1. The CDR3 loop spans 15 amino acids. CDR1 SGHTA and CDR2 FQGNSA come from the germline V gene. V dropped 4 bases and J dropped 0; count of bases not matched to a gene: 4. The CDR3: CASSWDRSSTDTQYF. The DNA for the CDR3 is TGTGCCAGCAGCTGGGACAGATCTAGCACAGATACGCAGTATTTT.

The J gene is TRBJ1-4, the V gene TRBV9, with 7 bases identical to TRBD1. This CDR3 comprises 17 residues. Losses at the gene ends were 7 bases for V and 7 bases for J; bases not matched to a gene: 19. Germline CDR1 reads SGDLS; CDR2 reads YYNGEE. The DNA for the CDR3 is TGTGCCAGCGGCGCGTACGGGGGAGGGGGCGCAGGTGAAAAACTGTTTTTT. Encoded protein: CASGAYGGGGAGEKLFF.

This clonotype has only a few counts. This sequence joins TRBV7-2 and TRBJ2-3; a weak D match, TRBD2 (5 bases). The CDR3 runs to 16 residues. V dropped 1 base and J dropped 1 base, with 12 bases sitting between them. Germline lookup yields CDR1 SGHTA and CDR2 FQGNSA. CDR3 coding DNA: TGTGCCAGCAGCTTAGGGGATGGGAGCGGCACAGATACGCAGTATTTT. This translates into CASSLGDGSGTDTQYF.

This clonotype was recorded a few times. The DNA for the CDR3 is TGTGCCAGCAGCTCCGGAGTAGCGGGGGGGCCGGTAGGGAAGACCCAGTACTTC. Translated: CASSSGVAGGPVGKTQYF. This rearrangement joins TRBV7-6 to TRBJ2-5; 11 bases fit TRBD2. Trimming removed 4 bases from V and 6 bases from J; junction bases left unmatched: 16. The germline V gene encodes CDR1 SGHVS and CDR2 FNYEAQ. The CDR3 is 18 amino acids.

The rearrangement uses TRBV6-2 or TRBV6-3 and TRBJ2-7; D is unclear. Trimming took 0 bases from V and 5 from J, leaving 11 bases between them. The CDR3 loop spans 14 amino acids. Germline CDR1 and CDR2: MNHEY and SVGEGT. Here the CDR3 reads CASSYSGPYDEQYF. As DNA, the CDR3 is TGTGCCAGCAGTTACTCGGGCCCTTACGACGAGCAGTACTTC.

This clonotype appeared a few times. V usage is TRBV29-1 and J usage is TRBJ2-1; 7 nucleotides agree with TRBD2. V lost 4 bases and J lost 1; bases outside the gene matches: 7. This CDR3 contains 15 residues. CDR1 SQVTM and CDR2 ANQGSEA come from the germline V gene. CDR3 coding DNA: TGCAGCGTTGTCGGACTAGTTTTTTCCTACAATGAGCAGTTCTTC. It specifies CSVVGLVFSYNEQFF.

This clonotype was counted only a few times. This rearrangement joins TRBV29-1 to TRBJ2-7; D unclear. V dropped 0 bases and J dropped 0 bases, with 18 bases sitting between them. Germline V CDR1 and CDR2: SQVTM, ANQGSEA. The CDR3 consists of 17 residues. The DNA of the CDR3 is TGCAGCGTTGAAGAGGGCGGTTACAGTACAGACTCCTACGAGCAGTACTTC. This encodes CSVEEGGYSTDSYEQYF.

The rearrangement uses TRBV11-3 and TRBJ2-7, with D possibly matching TRBD2 (5 bases). Trimming stripped 1 base from V and 3 bases from J, with 16 bases between. The CDR3 totals 16 residues. Germline lookup yields CDR1 SGHNT and CDR2 YENEEA. The CDR3 protein is CASSLGTIGLFYEQYF. The CDR3 nucleotides are TGTGCCAGCAGCTTAGGTACCATCGGACTTTTCTACGAGCAGTACTTC.

The genes are TRBV30 and TRBJ2-7; tentatively, D is TRBD2 (6 bases). Trimming took 1 base from V and 2 from J, leaving 9 bases between them. This CDR3 comprises 13 residues. In germline, CDR1 is GTSNPN, CDR2 SVGIG (reference sequence). The CDR3: CAWSGDSTYEQYF. The CDR3 DNA follows: TGTGCCTGGAGTGGGGACTCAACCTACGAGCAGTACTTC.

As for this clonotype: An end of the junction does not agree with germline; a read error may underlie this. This chain joins TRBV12-3 or TRBV12-4 and TRBJ1-5; D is perhaps TRBD1 (5 bases). This CDR3 comprises 14 residues. As DNA, the CDR3 is TGTGCCAGCACTTTAGGGGATAGCAATCAGCCCCAGCATTTT. Encoded protein: CASTLGDSNQPQHF.

The chain joins TRBV20-1 to TRBJ1-6; 9 bases align to TRBD1. The CDR3 extends over 15 amino acids. V lost 1 base and J lost 10; bases outside the gene matches: 8. Germline CDR1 and CDR2: DFQATT and SNEGSKA (reference sequence). The CDR3 coding sequence is TGCAGTGCTAGAGTTCCGGGACAGGGACAATCACCCCTCCACTTT. Translating it yields CSARVPGQGQSPLHF.

This rearrangement joins TRBV3-1 to TRBJ2-1; D possibly corresponds to TRBD2 (6 bases). Looked up from germline, CDR1 is LGHDT and CDR2 is YNNKEL (reference sequence). The CDR3 loop spans 16 amino acids. Deletions cut 4 bases from V and 0 bases from J, with 13 bases between. CDR3 nucleotide sequence: TGTGCCAGCAGCCCGGTGGCTAGCGACTCCTACAATGAGCAGTTCTTC. Translation gives CASSPVASDSYNEQFF.

The chain recombines TRBV6-2 or TRBV6-3 with TRBJ1-1; 7 positions match TRBD1. J was trimmed by 2 bases and V by 2 bases; bases with no gene match: 5. Per the germline V gene, CDR1 is MNHEY and CDR2 is SVGEGT. The CDR3 sequence is 15 residues long. The CDR3 sequence: CASSYTGTANTEAFF. The CDR3, as DNA: TGTGCCAGCAGTTACACCGGGACAGCTAACACTGAAGCTTTCTTT.

J is TRBJ2-5 and V is TRBV25-1; D not resolved. Germline-derived CDR1 and CDR2 are MGHDK and SYGVNS. The CDR3 extends over 14 amino acids. Trimming removed 3 bases at V and 2 bases at J, with 10 bases between. CDR3 residues: CASSEGYLQETQYF. The CDR3 bases are TGTGCCAGCAGTGAGGGTTACCTTCAAGAGACCCAGTACTTC.

This clonotype was found a few times. The chain uses TRBV7-9 and TRBJ1-2; no clear D gene. Trimming left V 5 bases short and J 8 bases short, with 18 bases between. From germline, CDR1 is SEHNR and CDR2 FQNEAQ (reference sequence). CDR3 size: 14 residues. CDR3 DNA: TGTGCCAGCAGCCCGTCGGGCCCGGCGAAAGGCTACACCTTC. Residues: CASSPSGPAKGYTF.

This rearrangement joins TRBV13 to TRBJ2-1; D might be TRBD1 (5 bases). The CDR3 has 13 residues. Between the trimmed V and J ends, which lost 1 base and 7 bases, there was a span of 8 bases. The germline gives CDR1 PRHDT, CDR2 FYEKMQ (reference sequence). The CDR3 spells CASSLVNRNEQFF. In DNA, the CDR3 is TGTGCCAGCAGCTTAGTGAACAGGAATGAGCAGTTCTTC.

The chain joins TRBV4-3 to TRBJ2-6; 7 bases fit TRBD1. The CDR3 spans 20 residues. V lost 1 base, J lost 0 bases, and 12 bases stayed unmatched. Germline V gene sequence: CDR1 LGHNA, CDR2 YSLEER. The CDR3 reads CASSQGVQGPVRSGANVLTF. The CDR3 region has the DNA TGCGCCAGCAGCCAAGGAGTACAGGGGCCCGTTCGCTCTGGGGCCAACGTCCTGACTTTC.

This clonotype has a handful of counts. The V gene is TRBV4-2, the J gene TRBJ2-5, with D unresolved. V was clipped by 0 bases and J by 7 bases, with 15 bases between them. CDR1 LGHNA and CDR2 YNFKEQ come from the germline V gene. This CDR3 contains 15 residues. The CDR3 DNA reads TGTGCCAGCAGCCAAGATCATGGGCACCCAGGGACCCAGTACTTC. Its translation is CASSQDHGHPGTQYF.

This clonotype has more than one count but fewer than ten. The J gene is TRBJ2-3, the V gene TRBV5-1; possible D gene TRBD2, 5 bases. The length of the CDR3 is 15 residues. V shed 0 bases and J shed 4 bases, with 12 bases lying between them. Germline V gene data show CDR1 as SGHRS and CDR2 as YFSETQ. CDR3 in amino acids: CASSLVRGRADTQYF. CDR3 in DNA: TGCGCCAGCAGCTTGGTTAGAGGGCGTGCAGATACGCAGTATTTT.

The rearrangement joins TRBV4-3 to TRBJ1-6, with TRBD1 as a possible D gene (5 bases). CDR1 is LGHNA, CDR2 YSLEER, per germline. The germline V and J ends were trimmed by 0 bases and 11 bases, with 14 bases remaining between them. CDR3 length equals 15 residues. CDR3 sequence (DNA): TGCGCCAGCAGCCAAGATAGGGCCAGGGCGGCACCCCTCCACTTT. Amino acids: CASSQDRARAAPLHF.

This clonotype was observed a handful of times. This chain connects TRBV12-3 or TRBV12-4 to TRBJ2-7; possibly TRBD2 for D (6 bases). The CDR3 has 11 amino acids. The ends were cut back, 6 bases at V and 6 bases at J, with 9 bases in the middle. CDR3 region: CASSWGVEQYF. In nucleotides, the CDR3 is TGTGCCAGCAGCTGGGGGGTCGAGCAGTACTTC.

This chain uses TRBV29-1 with TRBJ2-5; TRBD1 is a possible D gene (6 bases). From germline, CDR1 is SQVTM and CDR2 ANQGSEA. There are 14 residues in the CDR3. V was cut by 6 bases and J by 2 bases, with 16 bases left in between. The CDR3 nucleotides are TGCAGCGTAACCGGTGGCAGGGGACAAGAGACCCAGTACTTC. This sequence encodes CSVTGGRGQETQYF.

V and J are TRBV19 and TRBJ2-7; 11 nucleotides align to TRBD1. Looked up from germline, CDR1 is LNHDA and CDR2 is SQIVND (reference sequence). The CDR3 covers 15 residues. The V gene end was trimmed by 5 bases and the J gene end by 3 bases; junction bases not matched to a gene: 6. The CDR3 DNA is TGTGCCAGTAGTGACCCCGGGACAGGGGGCTACGAGCAGTACTTC. Protein: CASSDPGTGGYEQYF. The complete variable domain, with remaining parts taken from reference TRBV19 and TRBJ2-7, reads DGGITQSPKYLFRKEGQNVTLSCEQNLNHDAMYWYRQDPGQGLRLIYYSQIVNDFQKGDIAEGYSVSREKKESFPLTVTSAQKNPTAFYLCASSDPGTGGYEQYFGPGTRLTVT.

The J gene is TRBJ1-1, the V gene TRBV6-2 or TRBV6-3; D remains ambiguous. In germline, CDR1 is MNHEY, CDR2 SVGEGT. Trimming shortened V by 2 bases and J by 5 bases, and 15 bases separated the two germline ends. The CDR3 extends over 15 amino acids. The CDR3 DNA sequence: TGTGCCAGCAGTTACGGCCGTGAGGATAGAACTGAAGCTTTCTTT. It codes for CASSYGREDRTEAFF.

This clonotype showed up just a few times. The chain employs TRBV27 and TRBJ2-1; 7 bases are a match to TRBD2. The germline V gene has CDR1 MNHEY and CDR2 SMNVEV (reference sequence). The V gene end was trimmed by 5 bases and the J gene end by 6 bases; junction bases not matched to a gene: 10. The CDR3 loop spans 15 amino acids. Here the CDR3 reads CASSQLAPPANEQFF. The CDR3 coding sequence is TGTGCCAGCAGTCAACTAGCGCCCCCAGCCAATGAGCAGTTCTTC.

The chain joins TRBV5-1 to TRBJ2-4; 8 bases fit TRBD1. The end of the DNA fits TRBJ2-7 better, so the J call may be wrong. CDR1 and CDR2 from the germline V gene are SGHRS and YFSETQ. The CDR3 sequence is 15 residues long. CDR3 residues: CASSRGQAGTGEQYF. The CDR3 DNA sequence: TGCGCCAGCAGCCGGGGACAGGCCGGAACGGGCGAGCAGTACTTC.